Presented here are 25 T cell receptor beta chains from one specimen sequenced in a study of blood T cell repertoires in COVID-19. The data were produced by immunoSEQ multiplex PCR, yet TCRdb's version contains in-frame clones alone and is incomplete. The table lists just over 350,000 clones, roughly 87% of them singletons, with about 2.7% in the top ten. The sample taken for sequencing was PBMCs or T cells enriched from blood (not recorded which). The origin of the receptors is a woman in her 30s who had recovered from COVID-19.

This chain uses TRBV12-5 with TRBJ1-2; D unclear. Germline lookup yields CDR1 LGHNT and CDR2 FRNRAP. The CDR3 length is 14 residues. Trimming took off 3 bases at V and 0 bases at J, with 8 bases between the two ends. CDR3 sequence reads: CASGFGGTNYGYTF. The DNA for the CDR3 is TGTGCTAGTGGTTTTGGAGGGACTAACTATGGCTACACCTTC.

V is TRBV4-1 and J is TRBJ2-2; the match to TRBD1 covers 7 bases. The CDR3 is made up of 15 amino acids. Germline lookup yields CDR1 MGHRA and CDR2 YSYEKL. Trimming removed 4 bases from V and 4 bases from J; junction bases left unmatched: 6. CDR3 amino acids: CASSLTQGSTGELFF. The DNA of the CDR3 is TGCGCCAGCAGCCTAACACAGGGGAGCACCGGGGAGCTGTTTTTT.

The chain joins TRBV6-2 or TRBV6-3 to TRBJ1-5; maybe TRBD1 (5 bases). V was pared by 3 bases and J by 7 bases, with 13 bases between. Germline V CDR1 and CDR2: MNHEY, SVGEGT. The CDR3 covers 14 residues. The CDR3 DNA sequence: TGTGCCAGCAGTTATGGGCAGGGAGGCCAGCCCCAGCATTTT. It is translated as CASSYGQGGQPQHF.

Remarks on this clone: The junction and the germline gene differ at one end; a read error may be behind it. This chain uses TRBV19 with TRBJ2-2, with 10 bases matching TRBD2. The CDR3 has 17 residues. The germline V gene encodes CDR1 LNHDA and CDR2 SQIVND (reference sequence). The CDR3 DNA is TGTGCCATCGGCCCTCCTAGCGGGGGAGTGAACATCGGGGAGCTGTTTTTT. Amino acids: CAIGPPSGGVNIGELFF.

This sequence joins TRBV7-2 and TRBJ2-7; tentatively, D is TRBD1 (5 bases). This CDR3 region has 14 residues. V lost 5 bases to trimming and J lost 0 bases, with 11 bases between them. In germline, CDR1 is SGHTA, CDR2 FQGNSA. The chain's CDR3 is CASSTDSYSYEQYF. The CDR3 nucleotides read TGTGCCAGCAGCACCGACAGTTACTCCTACGAGCAGTACTTC. Full variable domain (remainder filled in from reference TRBV7-2 and TRBJ2-7): GAGVSQSPSNKVTEKGKDVELRCDPISGHTALYWYRQSLGQGLEFLIYFQGNSAPDKSGLPSDRFSAERTGGSVSTLTIQRTQQEDSAVYLCASSTDSYSYEQYFGPGTRLTVT.

CDR3 sequence: CASSEQLATNEKLFF. CDR3 DNA sequence: TGTGCCAGCAGTGAACAGCTAGCAACTAATGAAAAACTGTTTTTT. The chain couples TRBV25-1 to TRBJ1-4; no reliable D call. The CDR3 is made up of 15 amino acids. Germline V gene data show CDR1 as MGHDK and CDR2 as SYGVNS. The V end was cut by 2 bases, the J end by 0 bases, with 7 bases between.

CDR3 DNA: TGTGCCAGCAGTGAAGCCGCGGGACAGGGTGAAAAACTGTTTTTT. Translation gives CASSEAAGQGEKLFF. The chain is built from TRBV6-1 and TRBJ1-4, with TRBD1 matching 9 bases. Per the germline V gene, CDR1 is MNHNS and CDR2 is SASEGT. The CDR3 is made up of 15 amino acids. V lost 0 bases to trimming and J lost 7 bases; unmatched junction nucleotides: 3.

The CDR3 region has the DNA TGCAGTGCTAGTCAACCCGCCGGGTACGAGCAGTACTTC. Residues: CSASQPAGYEQYF. The chain uses TRBV20-1 and TRBJ2-7; unclear D gene. The V end lost 3 bases, the J end lost 4 bases, and 13 bases lay between the germline ends. The germline V gene encodes CDR1 DFQATT and CDR2 SNEGSKA (reference sequence). The CDR3 runs 13 residues.

V is TRBV2 and J is TRBJ1-3; D not certain. V was pared by 5 bases and J by 0 bases, with 5 bases between. Germline CDR1 reads SNHLY; CDR2 reads FYNNEI. This CDR3 has 13 amino acids. The CDR3 DNA reads TGTGCCAGCAGTTCCAGCTCTGGAAACACCATATATTTT. It yields the protein CASSSSSGNTIYF. Full variable domain (remainder filled in from reference TRBV2 and TRBJ1-3): EPEVTQTPSHQVTQMGQEVILRCVPISNHLYFYWYRQILGQKVEFLVSFYNNEISEKSEIFDDQFSVERPDGSNFTLKIRSTKLEDSAMYFCASSSSSGNTIYFGEGSWLTVV.

The chain links TRBV5-1 to TRBJ1-2, with TRBD1 identical over 10 bases. Germline V gives CDR1 SGHRS, CDR2 YFSETQ. The CDR3 has 13 amino acids. V was pared by 5 bases and J by 6 bases, with 4 bases of the junction left unmatched. In nucleotides, the CDR3 is TGCGCCAGCAGGATGACAGGGGGCGATGGCTACACCTTC. Translated: CASRMTGGDGYTF. Based on the CDR3 plus reference TRBV5-1 and TRBJ1-2, the full variable domain is KAGVTQTPRYLIKTRGQQVTLSCSPISGHRSVSWYQQTPGQGLQFLFEYFSETQRNKGNFPGRFSGRQFSNSRSEMNVSTLELGDSALYLCASRMTGGDGYTFGSGTRLTVV.

The chain recombines TRBV4-1 with TRBJ1-5; 8 bases align to TRBD1. Germline CDR1 reads MGHRA; CDR2 reads YSYEKL. The CDR3 sequence is 18 residues long. The trim removed 1 base at V and 5 bases at J, leaving 13 bases unmatched. The CDR3 spells CASSQASRVLTGDQPQHF. DNA of the CDR3: TGCGCCAGCAGCCAAGCTTCGAGGGTGTTGACAGGGGATCAGCCCCAGCATTTT.

The rearrangement joins TRBV5-1 to TRBJ1-5, with 7 bases that match TRBD1. The length of the CDR3 is 13 residues. Germline CDR1 is SGHRS and CDR2 is YFSETQ. Trimming at V came to 6 bases and at J to 6 bases, leaving 6 bases not matched to a gene. The CDR3 DNA follows: TGCGCCAGCATACAGGGGTCGGGTCAGCCCCAGCATTTT. Amino acid sequence: CASIQGSGQPQHF.

With respect to this clone: The identical CDR3 is also encoded by other nucleotide sequences in the sample. The rearrangement joins TRBV9 to TRBJ2-2, with 9 bases fitting TRBD1. There are 16 residues in the CDR3. Germline loops: CDR1 SGDLS, CDR2 YYNGEE. V shed 3 bases and J 4 bases; nucleotides not matched to a gene: 7. Written as DNA, the CDR3 is TGTGCCAGCAGCGGGCCGGGACAGGGCGCCACCGGGGAGCTGTTTTTT. It yields the protein CASSGPGQGATGELFF.

This chain links TRBV6-5 with TRBJ2-1, with TRBD2 matching over 9 bases. The V gene's germline CDR1 is MNHEY and CDR2 SVGAGI. This CDR3 contains 15 residues. V lost 4 bases and J lost 4; bases outside the gene matches: 5. The CDR3 protein is CASSSRGRGYNEQFF. Written as DNA, the CDR3 is TGTGCCAGCAGTTCCCGCGGGAGGGGTTACAATGAGCAGTTCTTC.

The chain couples TRBV2 to TRBJ2-7; 9 nucleotides match TRBD1. Germline-derived CDR1 and CDR2 are SNHLY and FYNNEI. V lost 6 bases, J lost 3 bases, and 9 bases stayed unmatched. The CDR3 contains 15 residues. CDR3 protein: CASRPTGGFSYEQYF. Here the CDR3 DNA reads TGTGCCAGCAGACCTACAGGGGGCTTTAGCTACGAGCAGTACTTC.

With regard to this clone: The junction does not match germline at one end; this may be a read error. The chain carries TRBV30 and TRBJ1-2; D not resolved. The germline CDR1 and CDR2 sequences are GTSNPN and SVGIG (reference sequence). The length of the CDR3 is 12 residues. The CDR3 is CARSPSNYGYTF. CDR3 nucleotide sequence: TGTGCCCGGAGCCCCAGTAACTATGGCTACACCTTC.

This clone showed up just once. The rearrangement joins TRBV28 to TRBJ1-6; no definite D call. Germline loops: CDR1 MDHEN, CDR2 SYDVKM. This CDR3 has 14 amino acids. Trimming took off 2 bases at V and 7 bases at J, with 9 bases between the two ends. The CDR3 bases are TGTGCCAGCAGTTTACGAGGGATAAATTCACCCCTCCACTTT. This codes for CASSLRGINSPLHF.

The chain recombines TRBV25-1 with TRBJ1-2; D is unresolved. This CDR3 region has 11 residues. Germline V gives CDR1 MGHDK, CDR2 SYGVNS. The CDR3 loop reads CAGRSNYGYTF. CDR3 nucleotides: TGTGCTGGGCGATCCAACTATGGCTACACCTTC.

This clone was counted between two and nine times. CDR3 amino acids: CASSRDSGNSGYTF. The CDR3 region has the DNA TGTGCCAGCAGTCGAGACAGTGGGAATAGTGGCTACACCTTC. The gene calls are TRBV27 and TRBJ1-2, with D possibly TRBD1 on 5 matching bases. V lost 5 bases to trimming and J lost 7 bases, with 17 bases between them. Germline V lookup: CDR1 MNHEY, CDR2 SMNVEV (reference sequence). This CDR3 has 14 amino acids.

The V call is TRBV19, the J call TRBJ1-1; D possibly corresponds to TRBD1 (5 bases). The V end lost 4 bases, the J end lost 6 bases, and 12 bases lay between the germline ends. The CDR3 length is 13 residues. Germline V gene lookup returns CDR1 LNHDA and CDR2 SQIVND (reference sequence). This CDR3 is CASSTQGVAEAFF. CDR3 DNA: TGTGCCAGTAGTACCCAAGGGGTGGCTGAAGCTTTCTTT.

The genes are TRBV11-2 and TRBJ1-1, with D maybe TRBD1 (5 bases). The length of the CDR3 is 13 residues. Germline V gives CDR1 SGHAT, CDR2 FQNNGV. V lost 1 base to trimming and J lost 11 bases, with 14 bases between them. CDR3 coding DNA: TGTGCCAGCAGCTTAGGGTCAGGGCTCGATGCTTTCTTT. As protein: CASSLGSGLDAFF.

The chain is built from TRBV13 and TRBJ2-7; the D gene is possibly TRBD1 (6 bases). The CDR3 length is 13 residues. Germline V lookup: CDR1 PRHDT, CDR2 FYEKMQ (reference sequence). Deletions cut 4 bases from V and 5 bases from J, with 12 bases between. This chain's CDR3 is CASSSEGDHEQYF. For the CDR3, the DNA is TGTGCCAGCAGCTCTGAGGGGGATCACGAGCAGTACTTC.

This clone was counted once. The V call is TRBV5-1, the J call TRBJ2-1; tentative D call: TRBD2 (5 bases). Germline CDR1 and CDR2: SGHRS and YFSETQ. V was clipped by 0 bases and J by 0 bases, with 7 bases between them. CDR3 length: 15 residues. In DNA form, the CDR3 reads TGCGCCAGCAGCTTGGCGGGAAGCTCCTACAATGAGCAGTTCTTC. Translated, it gives CASSLAGSSYNEQFF.

This clone has just a few counts. The genes are TRBV24-1 and TRBJ1-4; D is unresolved. CDR1 KGHDR and CDR2 SFDVKD come from the germline V gene. With 12 bases removed from V and 0 bases from J, the gap between germline ends came to 13 bases. The CDR3 covers 14 residues. The CDR3 DNA reads as TGTGCCCACCTGGGCTTTCCAACTAATGAAAAACTGTTTTTT. Protein: CAHLGFPTNEKLFF.

This clone was detected once. The rearrangement uses TRBV6-5 and TRBJ2-7, with 7 bases that match TRBD2. V was clipped by 8 bases and J by 0 bases; unmatched bases: 10. The CDR3 runs to 15 residues. CDR1 and CDR2 from the germline V gene are MNHEY and SVGAGI. The CDR3 DNA reads TGTGCCAGCGAATCAGGGACTACCACCTCCTACGAGCAGTACTTC. It yields the protein CASESGTTTSYEQYF.